The 26 T cell receptor beta chains in this list originate from one sample, sequenced in a study of breast tumors, draining lymph nodes, adjacent tissues. TCRdb used MiXCR to reprocess the multiplex PCR reads, holding one entry per CDR3 protein. This table holds fewer than 30,000 distinct CDR3 sequences, almost 70% found once. The sequencing sample was made of tumor-adjacent breast tissue. These receptors came from a female donor with breast cancer. Some clones in this sample may be carry-over from other donors' samples.

The V and J genes are TRBV5-1 and TRBJ2-3, with 9 bases aligning to TRBD1. CDR1 and CDR2 from the germline V gene are SGHRS and YFSETQ. The CDR3 is made up of 14 amino acids. Trimming removed 5 bases from V and 4 bases from J; junction bases left unmatched: 5. The CDR3, as DNA: TGCGCCAGCAGAGGGACAGGGTTCCCAGATACGCAGTATTTT. It is translated as CASRGTGFPDTQYF.

This clonotype has at least ten counts. The rearrangement uses TRBV5-8 and TRBJ2-5; tentatively, D is TRBD2 (6 bases). The CDR3 consists of 16 residues. V was shortened by 4 bases and J by 9 bases, with 25 bases between the two germline ends. Germline lookup yields CDR1 SGHTS and CDR2 YDEGEE. The CDR3 DNA reads TGTGCCAGCAGCCGCCCGGAGGGCCCGTCAATAGGGGCCCAGTACTTC. Protein product: CASSRPEGPSIGAQYF.

The genes are TRBV6-1 and TRBJ2-1; perhaps TRBD2 as D (6 bases). Germline CDR1 reads MNHNS; CDR2 reads SASEGT. V was pared by 0 bases and J by 2 bases, with 11 bases between. The CDR3 is 16 residues long. The CDR3 DNA reads TGTGCCAGCAGTGAAGCGCTTAGCGGCGCCTACAATGAGCAGTTCTTC. Protein: CASSEALSGAYNEQFF.

The V call is TRBV6-1, the J call TRBJ2-1; perhaps D is TRBD1 or TRBD2 (5 bases each). This CDR3 region has 13 residues. The V gene lost 6 bases and the J gene lost 7 bases, with 13 bases spanning the gap. Germline V lookup: CDR1 MNHNS, CDR2 SASEGT. CDR3 nucleotide sequence: TGTGCCAGCAGACAGATGGGGACGAATGAGCAGTTCTTC. Amino acids: CASRQMGTNEQFF.

The chain employs TRBV7-9 and TRBJ1-1; D is uncertain. V was cut by 5 bases and J by 2 bases, with 9 bases left in between. The germline V gene has CDR1 SEHNR and CDR2 FQNEAQ (reference sequence). The length of the CDR3 is 13 residues. The CDR3: CASSPETNTEAFF. In DNA, the CDR3 is TGTGCCAGCAGCCCCGAAACTAACACTGAAGCTTTCTTT.

In DNA form, the CDR3 reads TGTGCCAGCAGACAGGACGGAATGGGTGATGAAAAACTGTTTTTT. It specifies CASRQDGMGDEKLFF. V is TRBV12-3 or TRBV12-4 and J is TRBJ1-4; D is perhaps TRBD1 (5 bases). The CDR3 sequence is 15 residues long. V was cut by 6 bases and J by 6 bases, with 17 bases left in between.

This chain links TRBV19 with TRBJ1-2; 8 bases map to TRBD1. Germline-derived CDR1 and CDR2 are LNHDA and SQIVND (reference sequence). V was clipped by 1 base and J by 10 bases; unmatched bases: 11. The CDR3 is 15 amino acids. CDR3 amino acids: CASSIGGTGSRDYTF. DNA of the CDR3: TGTGCCAGTAGTATAGGGGGGACAGGAAGTCGAGACTACACCTTC. Combining the CDR3 with reference TRBV19 and TRBJ1-2 gives the whole variable domain DGGITQSPKYLFRKEGQNVTLSCEQNLNHDAMYWYRQDPGQGLRLIYYSQIVNDFQKGDIAEGYSVSREKKESFPLTVTSAQKNPTAFYLCASSIGGTGSRDYTFGSGTRLTVV.

This clonotype is judged medium-sized (0.01 to 0.1%). The chain carries TRBV29-1 and TRBJ2-2; TRBD1 might be the D (6 bases). This CDR3 contains 13 residues. Germline lookup yields CDR1 SQVTM and CDR2 ANQGSEA. V lost 6 bases to trimming and J lost 6 bases, with 14 bases between them. The CDR3 region has the DNA TGCAGCGTACAACGAACAGGGTCCGGGGAGCTGTTTTTT. Amino acids: CSVQRTGSGELFF.

This clonotype was detected many times. The V call is TRBV11-2, the J call TRBJ1-4; 7 bases align to TRBD1. CDR1 is SGHAT, CDR2 FQNNGV, per germline. J gave up 4 bases and V 5 bases, and 4 bases lay outside the gene matches. The CDR3 contains 14 residues. The CDR3 coding sequence is TGTGCCAGCAGCCCGGGACAGCTTAATGAAAAACTGTTTTTT. Residues: CASSPGQLNEKLFF.

This clonotype has a count of ten or more. The chain joins TRBV2 to TRBJ1-5, with D uncertain. Per germline, CDR1 SNHLY and CDR2 FYNNEI. The V end was cut by 0 bases, the J end by 4 bases, with 10 bases between. The CDR3 length is 15 residues. DNA of the CDR3: TGTGCCAGCAGTGAAGCTATGGTCCTGAATCAGCCCCAGCATTTT. Protein sequence: CASSEAMVLNQPQHF.

V is TRBV9 and J is TRBJ1-2, with D uncertain. The V and J ends lost 3 bases and 3 bases respectively, with 12 bases between them. The germline V gene encodes CDR1 SGDLS and CDR2 YYNGEE. CDR3 length: 14 residues. The CDR3 nucleotides read TGTGCCAGCAGCGGATTAGACGGTGACTATGGCTACACCTTC. Translated: CASSGLDGDYGYTF.

The chain employs TRBV19 and TRBJ1-5, with D tentatively TRBD1 (6 bases). Per the germline V gene, CDR1 is LNHDA and CDR2 is SQIVND (reference sequence). V was clipped by 5 bases and J by 0 bases, with 8 bases between them. The CDR3 runs to 14 residues. The CDR3 protein is CASSLQGSNQPQHF. The DNA for the CDR3 is TGTGCCAGTAGTTTACAGGGTAGCAATCAGCCCCAGCATTTT.

The rearrangement uses TRBV5-8 and TRBJ2-3, with D possibly called TRBD1 or TRBD2 (5 bases each). The CDR3 is 16 residues long. Germline values: CDR1 SGHTS, CDR2 YDEGEE. V lost 3 bases to trimming and J lost 0 bases, with 14 bases between them. CDR3 residues: CASSSRDGHSTDTQYF. DNA for the CDR3: TGTGCCAGCAGCTCCCGGGACGGCCATAGCACAGATACGCAGTATTTT.

On this clonotype: The junction differs from germline at one of its ends, possibly a read error. The rearrangement links TRBV11-2 to TRBJ2-7; 13 bases agree with TRBD2. Germline V gives CDR1 SGHAT, CDR2 FQNNGV. The CDR3 is 15 residues long. CDR3: CASRVRTSGSYEQCF. In DNA form, the CDR3 reads TGTGCCAGCAGGGTCCGGACTAGCGGGAGTTACGAGCAGTGCTTC.

This clonotype is categorized as medium-sized. The chain couples TRBV6-1 to TRBJ2-2; 8 bases match TRBD1. The ends lost 8 bases at V and 1 base at J; junction bases unmatched: 0. This CDR3 is 13 amino acids long. Looked up from germline, CDR1 is MNHNS and CDR2 is SASEGT. The CDR3: CASDRGNTGELFF. CDR3 nucleotide sequence: TGTGCCAGCGACAGGGGGAACACCGGGGAGCTGTTTTTT.

This clonotype was recorded at least ten times. V is TRBV27 and J is TRBJ2-3; 10 positions match TRBD1. Per the germline V gene, CDR1 is MNHEY and CDR2 is SMNVEV (reference sequence). This CDR3 region has 15 residues. The V segment lost 5 bases and the J segment 3 bases; nucleotides outside the gene matches: 5. The chain's CDR3 is CASSRRDRGTDTQYF. CDR3 bases: TGTGCCAGCAGTCGCCGGGACAGGGGTACAGATACGCAGTATTTT.

This clonotype was recorded once. The chain uses TRBV2 and TRBJ2-1; tentative D call: TRBD2 (5 bases). V shed 6 bases and J shed 4 bases, with 13 bases lying between them. Germline V gene data show CDR1 as SNHLY and CDR2 as FYNNEI. The CDR3 has 14 residues. This CDR3 is CASRRTSGYNEQFF. The CDR3 DNA reads TGTGCCAGCAGGAGGACCAGCGGATACAATGAGCAGTTCTTC.

Relative to its sample, this clonotype is medium-sized. The rearrangement uses TRBV5-1 and TRBJ2-7; D not resolved. The V end was cut by 0 bases, the J end by 0 bases, with 10 bases between. The CDR3 has 15 residues. CDR1 is SGHRS and CDR2 is YFSETQ in the germline V gene. The DNA for the CDR3 is TGCGCCAGCAGCTTGGACCGGTCCTACTCCTACGAGCAGTACTTC. Translating gives CASSLDRSYSYEQYF.

This chain connects TRBV20-1 to TRBJ2-7; the match to TRBD2 covers 13 bases. The CDR3 contains 15 residues. Per the germline V gene, CDR1 is DFQATT and CDR2 is SNEGSKA (reference sequence). Trimming at V came to 1 base and at J to 6 bases, leaving 6 bases not matched to a gene. CDR3 bases: TGCAGTGCTAGAGCTTTTGGACTAGCGGGAGCCGAGCAGTACTTC. The encoded protein is CSARAFGLAGAEQYF.

This clonotype was observed once. The chain links TRBV20-1 to TRBJ2-7; TRBD1 matches at 10 bases. The CDR3 loop spans 13 amino acids. CDR1 and CDR2 from the germline V gene are DFQATT and SNEGSKA (reference sequence). The trim removed 3 bases at V and 4 bases at J, leaving 3 bases unmatched. CDR3 in amino acids: CSARTGGGYEQYF. DNA for the CDR3: TGCAGTGCTAGGACAGGGGGCGGGTACGAGCAGTACTTC.

CDR3 protein: CSARGTEHYEQYF. CDR3 nucleotide sequence: TGCAGTGCCAGGGGGACAGAACACTACGAGCAGTACTTC. The chain couples TRBV20-1 to TRBJ2-7; 7 positions agree with TRBD1. The CDR3 runs to 13 residues. The V gene's germline CDR1 is DFQATT and CDR2 SNEGSKA (reference sequence). J lost 3 bases, V lost 6 bases, and 8 bases had no gene match.

This clonotype has at least ten counts. The chain joins TRBV5-4 to TRBJ2-6; the D gene is possibly TRBD1 (5 bases). Looked up from germline, CDR1 is SGHNT and CDR2 is YYREEE (reference sequence). Trimming stripped 2 bases from V and 0 bases from J, with 9 bases between. The CDR3 totals 16 residues. The CDR3 nucleotides read TGTGCCAGCAGCTTTGACAGCTACTCTGGGGCCAACGTCCTGACTTTC. Encoded protein: CASSFDSYSGANVLTF.

The gene calls are TRBV25-1 and TRBJ2-2; 7 positions match TRBD2. J lost 6 bases, V lost 5 bases, and 12 bases had no gene match. The CDR3 runs to 16 residues. Germline CDR1 and CDR2: MGHDK and SYGVNS. CDR3 in DNA: TGTGCCAGCAGTCTTACTGGGGGAGGGCCCGCCGGGGAGCTGTTTTTT. Protein product: CASSLTGGGPAGELFF.

The table lists this clonotype with a few counts. This rearrangement joins TRBV5-5 to TRBJ2-3, with TRBD2 matching over 8 bases. CDR3 size: 17 residues. Germline CDR1 reads SGHKS; CDR2 reads YYEKEE (reference sequence). V trimming: 4 bases; J trimming: 5 bases; junction bases outside the gene matches: 15. The DNA of the CDR3 is TGTGCCAGCAGCCCGTTAGGGAGCGGGAGTTTCCGAGATACGCAGTATTTT. Amino acids: CASSPLGSGSFRDTQYF.

The chain carries TRBV13 and TRBJ2-7; weak D call: TRBD2 (6 bases). Per the germline V gene, CDR1 is PRHDT and CDR2 is FYEKMQ (reference sequence). This CDR3 is 14 amino acids long. V lost 5 bases and J lost 5, with 16 bases in between. The CDR3 region is CASSDALEGDEQYF. CDR3 bases: TGTGCCAGCAGCGATGCCCTGGAGGGAGACGAGCAGTACTTC.

This chain connects TRBV9 to TRBJ2-7, with 9 bases matching TRBD2. V lost 0 bases and J lost 6; bases outside the gene matches: 10. The CDR3 has 16 amino acids. CDR1 is SGDLS, CDR2 YYNGEE, per germline. The CDR3 DNA follows: TGTGCCAGCAGCGTAGGCGGGGGGGTCCTCGACGGCGAGCAGTACTTC. Amino acids: CASSVGGGVLDGEQYF. The full variable domain, its missing parts supplied by reference TRBV9 and TRBJ2-7, is DSGVTQTPKHLITATGQRVTLRCSPRSGDLSVYWYQQSLDQGLQFLIQYYNGEERAKGNILERFSAQQFPDLHSELNLSSLELGDSALYFCASSVGGGVLDGEQYFGPGTRLTVT.